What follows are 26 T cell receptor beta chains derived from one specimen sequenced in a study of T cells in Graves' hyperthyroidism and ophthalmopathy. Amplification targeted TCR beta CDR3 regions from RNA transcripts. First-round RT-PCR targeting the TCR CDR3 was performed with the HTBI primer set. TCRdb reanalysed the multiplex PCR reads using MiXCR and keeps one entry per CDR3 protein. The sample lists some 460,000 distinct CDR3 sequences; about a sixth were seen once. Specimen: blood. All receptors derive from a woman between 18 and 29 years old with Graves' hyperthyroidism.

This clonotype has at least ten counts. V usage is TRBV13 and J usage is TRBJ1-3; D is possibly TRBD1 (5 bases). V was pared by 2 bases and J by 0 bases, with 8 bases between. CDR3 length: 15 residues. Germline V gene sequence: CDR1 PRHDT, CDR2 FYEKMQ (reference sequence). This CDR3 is CASSLSGPSGNTIYF. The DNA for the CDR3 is TGTGCCAGCAGCTTATCAGGGCCCTCTGGAAACACCATATATTTT.

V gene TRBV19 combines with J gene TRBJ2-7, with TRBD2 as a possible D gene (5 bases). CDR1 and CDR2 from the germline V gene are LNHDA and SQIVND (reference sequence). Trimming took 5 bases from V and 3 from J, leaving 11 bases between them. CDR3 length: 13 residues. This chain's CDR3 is CASSYGSFYEQYF. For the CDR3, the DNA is TGTGCCAGTAGTTATGGGAGCTTCTACGAGCAGTACTTC. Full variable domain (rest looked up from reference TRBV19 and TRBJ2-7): DGGITQSPKYLFRKEGQNVTLSCEQNLNHDAMYWYRQDPGQGLRLIYYSQIVNDFQKGDIAEGYSVSREKKESFPLTVTSAQKNPTAFYLCASSYGSFYEQYFGPGTRLTVT.

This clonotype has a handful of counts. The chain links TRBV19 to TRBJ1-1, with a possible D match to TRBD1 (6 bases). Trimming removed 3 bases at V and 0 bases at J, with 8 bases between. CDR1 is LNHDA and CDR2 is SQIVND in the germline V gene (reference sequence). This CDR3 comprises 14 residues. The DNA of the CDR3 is TGTGCCAGTAGTATCGGGGGCGTGAACACTGAAGCTTTCTTT. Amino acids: CASSIGGVNTEAFF.

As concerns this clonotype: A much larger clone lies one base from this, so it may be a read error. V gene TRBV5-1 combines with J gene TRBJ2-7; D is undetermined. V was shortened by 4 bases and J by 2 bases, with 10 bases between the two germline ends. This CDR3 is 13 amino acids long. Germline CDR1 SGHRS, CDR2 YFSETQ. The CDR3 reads CASSMEPAYEQYF. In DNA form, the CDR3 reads TGCGCCAGCAGCATGGAACCAGCCTACGAGCAGTACTTC.

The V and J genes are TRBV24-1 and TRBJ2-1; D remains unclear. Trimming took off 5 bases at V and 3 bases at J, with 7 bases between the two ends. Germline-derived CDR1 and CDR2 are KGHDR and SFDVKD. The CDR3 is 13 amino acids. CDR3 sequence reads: CATSAVNYNEQFF. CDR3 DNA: TGTGCCACCAGTGCGGTGAACTACAATGAGCAGTTCTTC.

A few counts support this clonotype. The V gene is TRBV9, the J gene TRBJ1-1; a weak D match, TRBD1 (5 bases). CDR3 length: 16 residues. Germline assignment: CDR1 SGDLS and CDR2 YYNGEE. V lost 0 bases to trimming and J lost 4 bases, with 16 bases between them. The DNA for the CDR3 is TGTGCCAGCAGCGTAGTAGTGGGGGGGGGGGGCACTGAAGCTTTCTTT. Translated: CASSVVVGGGGTEAFF.

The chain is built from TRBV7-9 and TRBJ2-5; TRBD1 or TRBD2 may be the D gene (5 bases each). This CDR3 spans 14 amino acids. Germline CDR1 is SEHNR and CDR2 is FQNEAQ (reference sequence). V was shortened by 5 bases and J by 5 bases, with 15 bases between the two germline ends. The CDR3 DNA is TGTGCCAGCAGCCCTACTAATGGGGGTGAGACCCAGTACTTC. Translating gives CASSPTNGGETQYF. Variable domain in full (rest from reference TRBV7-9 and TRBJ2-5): DTGVSQNPRHKITKRGQNVTFRCDPISEHNRLYWYRQTLGQGPEFLTYFQNEAQLEKSRLLSDRFSAERPKGSFSTLEIQRTEQGDSAMYLCASSPTNGGETQYFGPGTRLLVL.

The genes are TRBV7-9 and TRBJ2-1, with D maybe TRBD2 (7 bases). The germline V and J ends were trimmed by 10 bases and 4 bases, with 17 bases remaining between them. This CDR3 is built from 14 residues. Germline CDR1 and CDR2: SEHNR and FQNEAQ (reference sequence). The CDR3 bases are TGTGCCATCTCCCTAGGGGGGGATTACAATGAGCAGTTCTTC. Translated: CAISLGGDYNEQFF.

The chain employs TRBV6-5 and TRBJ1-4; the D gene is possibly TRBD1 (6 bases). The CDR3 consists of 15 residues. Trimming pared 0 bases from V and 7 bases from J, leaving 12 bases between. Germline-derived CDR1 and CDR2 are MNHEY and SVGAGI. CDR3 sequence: CASSYSGGAGEKLFF. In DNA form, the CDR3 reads TGTGCCAGCAGTTACTCTGGGGGCGCGGGTGAAAAACTGTTTTTT.

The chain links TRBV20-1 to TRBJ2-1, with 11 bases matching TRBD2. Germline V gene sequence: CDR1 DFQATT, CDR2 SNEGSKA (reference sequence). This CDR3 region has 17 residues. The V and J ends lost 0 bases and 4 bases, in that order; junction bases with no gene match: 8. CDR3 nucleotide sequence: TGCAGTGCTAGAGATGAGGGGACTAGCGGACCTTACAATGAGCAGTTCTTC. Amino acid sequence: CSARDEGTSGPYNEQFF.

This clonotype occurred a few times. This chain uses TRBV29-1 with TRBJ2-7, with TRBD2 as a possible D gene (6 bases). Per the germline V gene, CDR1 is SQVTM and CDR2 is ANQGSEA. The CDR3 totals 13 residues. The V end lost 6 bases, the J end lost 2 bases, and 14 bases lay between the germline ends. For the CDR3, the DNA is TGCAGCGTCGGCCGGGACTCTCCCTACGAGCAGTACTTC. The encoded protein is CSVGRDSPYEQYF.

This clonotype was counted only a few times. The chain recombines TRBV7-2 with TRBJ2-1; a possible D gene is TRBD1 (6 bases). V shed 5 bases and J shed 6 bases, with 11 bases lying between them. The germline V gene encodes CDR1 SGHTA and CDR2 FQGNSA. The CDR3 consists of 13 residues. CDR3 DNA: TGTGCCAGCAGCCTGACAGGAGTCAATGAGCAGTTCTTC. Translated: CASSLTGVNEQFF.

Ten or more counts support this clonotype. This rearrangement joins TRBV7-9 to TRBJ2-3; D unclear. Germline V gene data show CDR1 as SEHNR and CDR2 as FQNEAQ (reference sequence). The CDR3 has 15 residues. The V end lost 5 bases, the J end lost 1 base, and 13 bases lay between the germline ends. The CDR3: CASSAPSDGTDTQYF. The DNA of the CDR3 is TGTGCCAGCAGCGCACCCTCGGACGGCACAGATACGCAGTATTTT. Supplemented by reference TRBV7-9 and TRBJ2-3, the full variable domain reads DTGVSQNPRHKITKRGQNVTFRCDPISEHNRLYWYRQTLGQGPEFLTYFQNEAQLEKSRLLSDRFSAERPKGSFSTLEIQRTEQGDSAMYLCASSAPSDGTDTQYFGPGTRLTVL.

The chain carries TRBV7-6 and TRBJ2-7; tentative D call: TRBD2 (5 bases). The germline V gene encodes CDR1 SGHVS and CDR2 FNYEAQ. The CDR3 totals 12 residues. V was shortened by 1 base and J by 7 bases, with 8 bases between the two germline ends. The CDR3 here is CASSLDGEEQYF. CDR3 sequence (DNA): TGTGCCAGCAGCTTAGACGGGGAGGAGCAGTACTTC.

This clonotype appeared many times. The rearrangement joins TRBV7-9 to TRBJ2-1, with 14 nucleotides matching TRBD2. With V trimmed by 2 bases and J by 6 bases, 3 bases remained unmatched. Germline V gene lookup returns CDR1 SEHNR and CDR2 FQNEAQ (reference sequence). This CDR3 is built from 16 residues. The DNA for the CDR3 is TGTGCCAGCAGCTTACCGGGACTAGCGGGAGTCAATGAGCAGTTCTTC. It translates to CASSLPGLAGVNEQFF.

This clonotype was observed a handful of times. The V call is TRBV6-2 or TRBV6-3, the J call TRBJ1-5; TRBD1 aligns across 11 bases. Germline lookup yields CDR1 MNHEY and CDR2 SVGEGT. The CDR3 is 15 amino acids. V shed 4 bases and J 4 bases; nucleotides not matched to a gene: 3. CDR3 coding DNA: TGTGCCAGCAGTTCCCGGGACAGGGGGAATCAGCCCCAGCATTTT. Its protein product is CASSSRDRGNQPQHF.

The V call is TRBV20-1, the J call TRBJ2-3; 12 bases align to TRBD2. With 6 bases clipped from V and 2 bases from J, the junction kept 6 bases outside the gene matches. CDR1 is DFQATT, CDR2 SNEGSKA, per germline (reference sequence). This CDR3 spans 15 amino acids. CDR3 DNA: TGCAGTGCGGGTACTAGCGGGGGGCACACAGATACGCAGTATTTT. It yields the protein CSAGTSGGHTDTQYF.

The DNA of the CDR3 is TGCGCCAGCAGCCAAGACGCGACAAGCAATCAGCCCCAGCATTTT. It translates to CASSQDATSNQPQHF. The rearrangement joins TRBV4-3 to TRBJ1-5; D unclear. The CDR3 loop spans 15 amino acids. CDR1 and CDR2 (germline): LGHNA, YSLEER. V lost 0 bases and J 1 base, leaving 7 bases between the germline ends.

The CDR3 DNA sequence: TGTGCCAGTAGTACATTAGGACAGGGCTACGAGCAGTACTTC. Its translation is CASSTLGQGYEQYF. This chain links TRBV19 with TRBJ2-7, with 8 bases fitting TRBD1. The CDR3 has 14 residues. The germline gives CDR1 LNHDA, CDR2 SQIVND (reference sequence). V gave up 4 bases and J gave up 3 bases; unmatched junction bases: 5.

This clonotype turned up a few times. CDR3 coding DNA: TGCAGTGCTGCCGTGGGGCAAACGCAGTATTTT. Translated, it gives CSAAVGQTQYF. This chain joins TRBV20-1 and TRBJ2-3; weak D call: TRBD1 (5 bases). Germline V lookup: CDR1 DFQATT, CDR2 SNEGSKA (reference sequence). V was cut by 5 bases and J by 9 bases, with 12 bases left in between. This CDR3 is 11 amino acids long.

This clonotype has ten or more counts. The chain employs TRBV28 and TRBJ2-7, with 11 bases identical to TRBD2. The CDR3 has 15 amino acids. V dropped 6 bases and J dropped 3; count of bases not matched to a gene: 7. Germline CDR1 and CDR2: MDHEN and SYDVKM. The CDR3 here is CASRPVGTSGYEQYF. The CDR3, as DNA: TGTGCCAGCAGACCGGTCGGGACTAGCGGCTACGAGCAGTACTTC.

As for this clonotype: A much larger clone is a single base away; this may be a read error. The CDR3 sequence is CASSSWGRSFMNTEAFF. The CDR3, as DNA: TGTGCCAGCAGCTCCTGGGGGAGGTCTTTTATGAACACTGAAGCTTTCTTT. The V and J genes are TRBV11-2 and TRBJ1-1; possible D gene TRBD1, 5 bases. Germline V gene sequence: CDR1 SGHAT, CDR2 FQNNGV. This CDR3 is built from 17 residues. Trimming pared 4 bases from V and 0 bases from J, leaving 18 bases between.

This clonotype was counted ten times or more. Here the CDR3 DNA reads TGTGCCAGCAGCTCCAGTACTAGTTTCGAGCAGTACTTC. This translates into CASSSSTSFEQYF. The chain has TRBV11-2 and TRBJ2-7, with D possibly matching TRBD2 (5 bases). There are 13 residues in the CDR3. Germline values: CDR1 SGHAT, CDR2 FQNNGV. The V end lost 4 bases, the J end lost 6 bases, and 13 bases lay between the germline ends.

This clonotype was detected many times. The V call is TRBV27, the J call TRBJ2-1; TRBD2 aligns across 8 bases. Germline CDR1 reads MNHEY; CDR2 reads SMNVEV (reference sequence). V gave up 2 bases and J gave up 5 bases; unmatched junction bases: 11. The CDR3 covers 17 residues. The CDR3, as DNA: TGTGCCAGCAGTTTAACTAGTCTGGGGACTAGAGACAATGAGCAGTTCTTC. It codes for CASSLTSLGTRDNEQFF.

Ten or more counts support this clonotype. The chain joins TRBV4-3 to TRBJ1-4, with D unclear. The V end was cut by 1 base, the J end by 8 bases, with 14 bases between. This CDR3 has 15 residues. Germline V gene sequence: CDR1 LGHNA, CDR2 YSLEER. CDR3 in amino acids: CASSQGAGLGEKLFF. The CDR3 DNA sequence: TGCGCCAGCAGCCAAGGTGCCGGGTTGGGCGAAAAACTGTTTTTT.

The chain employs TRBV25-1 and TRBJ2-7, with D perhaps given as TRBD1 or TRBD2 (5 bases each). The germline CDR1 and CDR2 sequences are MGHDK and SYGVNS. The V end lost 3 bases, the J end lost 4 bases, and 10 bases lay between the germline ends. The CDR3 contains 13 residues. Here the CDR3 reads CASSEPGAYEQYF. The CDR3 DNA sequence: TGTGCCAGCAGTGAGCCCGGGGCGTACGAGCAGTACTTC.